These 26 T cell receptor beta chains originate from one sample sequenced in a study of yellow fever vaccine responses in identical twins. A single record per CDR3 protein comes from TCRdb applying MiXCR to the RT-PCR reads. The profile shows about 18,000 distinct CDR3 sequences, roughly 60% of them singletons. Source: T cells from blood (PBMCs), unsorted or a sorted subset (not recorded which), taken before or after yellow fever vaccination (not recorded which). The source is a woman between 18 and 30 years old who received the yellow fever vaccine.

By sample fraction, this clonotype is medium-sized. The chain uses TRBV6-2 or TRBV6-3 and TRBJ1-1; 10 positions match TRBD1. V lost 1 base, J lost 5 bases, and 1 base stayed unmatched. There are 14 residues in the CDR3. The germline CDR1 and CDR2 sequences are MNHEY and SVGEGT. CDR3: CASSYWTGGTEAFF. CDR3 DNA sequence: TGTGCCAGCAGTTACTGGACAGGGGGAACTGAAGCTTTCTTT.

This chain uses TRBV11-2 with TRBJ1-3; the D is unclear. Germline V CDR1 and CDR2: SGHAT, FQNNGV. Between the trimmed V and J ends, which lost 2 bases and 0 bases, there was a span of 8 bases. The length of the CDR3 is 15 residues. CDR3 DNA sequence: TGTGCCAGCAGCTTACGGGTGGGCTCTGGAAACACCATATATTTT. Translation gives CASSLRVGSGNTIYF.

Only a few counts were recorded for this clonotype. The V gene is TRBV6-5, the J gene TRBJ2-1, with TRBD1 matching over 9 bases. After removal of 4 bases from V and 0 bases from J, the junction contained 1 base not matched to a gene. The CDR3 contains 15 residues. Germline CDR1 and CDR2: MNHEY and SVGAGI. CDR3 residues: CASSWTGDSYNEQFF. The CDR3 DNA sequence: TGTGCCAGCAGTTGGACAGGGGACTCCTACAATGAGCAGTTCTTC.

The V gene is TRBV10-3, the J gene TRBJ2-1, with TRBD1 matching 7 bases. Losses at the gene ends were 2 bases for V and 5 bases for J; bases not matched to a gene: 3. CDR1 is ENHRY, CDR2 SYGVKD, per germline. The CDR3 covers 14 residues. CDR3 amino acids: CAISEHGQDNEQFF. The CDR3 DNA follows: TGTGCCATCAGTGAGCACGGACAGGACAATGAGCAGTTCTTC.

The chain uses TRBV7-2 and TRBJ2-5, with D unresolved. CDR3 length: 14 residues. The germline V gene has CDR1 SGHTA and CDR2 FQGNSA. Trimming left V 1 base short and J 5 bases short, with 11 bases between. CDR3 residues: CASSLVLTEETQYF. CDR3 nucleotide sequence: TGTGCCAGCAGCTTAGTTCTGACGGAGGAGACCCAGTACTTC. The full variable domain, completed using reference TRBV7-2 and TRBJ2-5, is GAGVSQSPSNKVTEKGKDVELRCDPISGHTALYWYRQSLGQGLEFLIYFQGNSAPDKSGLPSDRFSAERTGGSVSTLTIQRTQQEDSAVYLCASSLVLTEETQYFGPGTRLLVL.

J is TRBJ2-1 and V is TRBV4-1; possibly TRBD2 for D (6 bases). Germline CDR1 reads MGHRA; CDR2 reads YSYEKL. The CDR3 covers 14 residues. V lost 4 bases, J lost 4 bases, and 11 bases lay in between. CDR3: CASSPQTSYNEQFF. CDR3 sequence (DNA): TGCGCCAGCAGCCCACAGACTAGTTACAATGAGCAGTTCTTC.

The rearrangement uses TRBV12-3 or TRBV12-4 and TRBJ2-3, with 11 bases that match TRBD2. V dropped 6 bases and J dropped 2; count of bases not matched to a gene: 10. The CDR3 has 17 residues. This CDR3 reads CASSYERLAGPTDTQYF. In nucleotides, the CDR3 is TGTGCCAGCAGCTACGAGAGACTAGCGGGACCCACAGATACGCAGTATTTT.

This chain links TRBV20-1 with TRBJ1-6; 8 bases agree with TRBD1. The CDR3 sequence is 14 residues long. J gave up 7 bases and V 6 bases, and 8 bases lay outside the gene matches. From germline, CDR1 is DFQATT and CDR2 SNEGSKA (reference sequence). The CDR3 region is CSARTGIRNSPLHF. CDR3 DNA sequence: TGCAGTGCGCGGACAGGGATTCGGAATTCACCCCTCCACTTT.

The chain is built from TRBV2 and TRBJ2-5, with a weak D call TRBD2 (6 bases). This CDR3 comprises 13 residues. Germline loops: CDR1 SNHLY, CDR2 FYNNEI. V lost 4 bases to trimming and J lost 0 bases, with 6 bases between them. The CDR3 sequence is CASSGDYQETQYF. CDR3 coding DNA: TGTGCCAGCAGTGGGGACTACCAAGAGACCCAGTACTTC.

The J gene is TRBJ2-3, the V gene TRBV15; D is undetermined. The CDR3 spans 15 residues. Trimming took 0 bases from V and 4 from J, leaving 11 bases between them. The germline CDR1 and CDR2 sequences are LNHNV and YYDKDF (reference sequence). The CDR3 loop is CATSRDMGIADTQYF. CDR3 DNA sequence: TGTGCCACCAGCAGAGATATGGGGATCGCAGATACGCAGTATTTT.

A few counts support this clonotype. The CDR3: CASSPGWSSYNEQFF. For the CDR3, the DNA is TGTGCCAGCTCACCTGGATGGAGCTCCTACAATGAGCAGTTCTTC. This chain uses TRBV18 with TRBJ2-1; D is undetermined. V was clipped by 3 bases and J by 0 bases, with 9 bases between them. Germline values: CDR1 KGHSH, CDR2 LQKENI. This CDR3 contains 15 residues.

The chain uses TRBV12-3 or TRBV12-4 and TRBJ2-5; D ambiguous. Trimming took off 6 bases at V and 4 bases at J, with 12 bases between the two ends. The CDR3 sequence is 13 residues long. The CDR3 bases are TGTGCCAGCAGCCAAGGTTCGTTAGAGACCCAGTACTTC. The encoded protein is CASSQGSLETQYF.

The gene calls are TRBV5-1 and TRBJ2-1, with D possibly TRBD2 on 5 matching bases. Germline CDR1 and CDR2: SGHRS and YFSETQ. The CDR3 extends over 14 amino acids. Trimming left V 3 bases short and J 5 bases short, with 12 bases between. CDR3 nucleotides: TGCGCCAGCAGCTCAGTTAGCGCCCACAATGAGCAGTTCTTC. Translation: CASSSVSAHNEQFF.

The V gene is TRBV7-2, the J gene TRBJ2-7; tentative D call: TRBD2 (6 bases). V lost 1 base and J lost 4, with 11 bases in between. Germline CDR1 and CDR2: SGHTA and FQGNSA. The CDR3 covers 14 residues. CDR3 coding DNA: TGTGCCAGCAGCTTAGGTCGGACTATGTACGAGCAGTACTTC. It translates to CASSLGRTMYEQYF.

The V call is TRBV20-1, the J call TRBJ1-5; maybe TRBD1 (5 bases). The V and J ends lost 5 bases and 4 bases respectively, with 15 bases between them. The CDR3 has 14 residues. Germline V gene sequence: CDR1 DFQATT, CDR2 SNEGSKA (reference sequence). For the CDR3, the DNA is TGCAGTGCTTCCTCCGGGGGGAGGAATCAGCCCCAGCATTTT. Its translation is CSASSGGRNQPQHF.

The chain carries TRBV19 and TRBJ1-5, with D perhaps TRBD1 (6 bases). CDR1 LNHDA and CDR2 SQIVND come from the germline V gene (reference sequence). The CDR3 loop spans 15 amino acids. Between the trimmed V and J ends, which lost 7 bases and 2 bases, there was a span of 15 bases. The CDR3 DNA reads TGTGCCAGTAAGGACAGCGATTCCGGCAATCAGCCCCAGCATTTT. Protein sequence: CASKDSDSGNQPQHF.

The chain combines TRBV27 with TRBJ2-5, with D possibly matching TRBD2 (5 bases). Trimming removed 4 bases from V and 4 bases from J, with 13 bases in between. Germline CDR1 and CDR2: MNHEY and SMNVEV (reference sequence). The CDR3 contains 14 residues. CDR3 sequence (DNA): TGTGCCAGCAGTTACGGTTCGGGAATAGAGACCCAGTACTTC. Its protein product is CASSYGSGIETQYF.

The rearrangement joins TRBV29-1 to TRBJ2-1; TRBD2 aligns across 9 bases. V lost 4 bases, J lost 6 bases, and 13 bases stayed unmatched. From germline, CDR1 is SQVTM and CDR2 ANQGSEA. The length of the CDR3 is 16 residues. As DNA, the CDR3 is TGCAGCGTTGTTCGGGCGGGGCGGGAGGGCCCCAATGAGCAGTTCTTC. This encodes CSVVRAGREGPNEQFF.

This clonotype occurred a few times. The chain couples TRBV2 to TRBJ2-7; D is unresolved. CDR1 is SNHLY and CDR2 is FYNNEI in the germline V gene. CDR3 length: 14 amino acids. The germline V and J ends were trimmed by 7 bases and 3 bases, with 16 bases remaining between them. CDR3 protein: CASTIGQTFYEQYF. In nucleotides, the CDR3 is TGTGCCAGCACTATCGGCCAAACTTTCTACGAGCAGTACTTC.

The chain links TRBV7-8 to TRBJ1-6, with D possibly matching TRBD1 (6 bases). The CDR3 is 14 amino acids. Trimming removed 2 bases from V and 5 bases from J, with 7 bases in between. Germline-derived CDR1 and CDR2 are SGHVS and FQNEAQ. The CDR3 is CASSLYRDNSPLHF. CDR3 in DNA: TGTGCCAGCAGCTTATACAGGGATAATTCACCCCTCCACTTT.

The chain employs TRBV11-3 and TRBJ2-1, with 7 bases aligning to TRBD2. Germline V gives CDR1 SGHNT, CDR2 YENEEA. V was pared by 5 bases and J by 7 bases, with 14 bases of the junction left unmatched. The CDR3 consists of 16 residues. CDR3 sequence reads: CASSTQVAGVNNEQFF. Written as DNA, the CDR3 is TGTGCCAGCAGCACCCAGGTGGCGGGAGTGAATAATGAGCAGTTCTTC.

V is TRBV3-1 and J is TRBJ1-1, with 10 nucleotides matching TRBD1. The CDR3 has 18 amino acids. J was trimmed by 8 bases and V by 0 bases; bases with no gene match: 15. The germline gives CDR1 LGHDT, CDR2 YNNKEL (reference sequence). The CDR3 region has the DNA TGTGCCAGCAGCCAAGATCGGGGGGAGACAGGGGGCGCCTCCGAAGCTTTCTTT. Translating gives CASSQDRGETGGASEAFF.

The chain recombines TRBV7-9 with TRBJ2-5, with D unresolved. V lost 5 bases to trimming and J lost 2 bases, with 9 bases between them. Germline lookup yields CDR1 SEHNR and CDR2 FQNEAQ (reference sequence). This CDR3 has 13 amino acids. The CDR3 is CASSPQGQETQYF. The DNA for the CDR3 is TGTGCCAGCAGCCCGCAAGGGCAAGAGACCCAGTACTTC. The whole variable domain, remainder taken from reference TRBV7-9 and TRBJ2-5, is DTGVSQNPRHKITKRGQNVTFRCDPISEHNRLYWYRQTLGQGPEFLTYFQNEAQLEKSRLLSDRFSAERPKGSFSTLEIQRTEQGDSAMYLCASSPQGQETQYFGPGTRLLVL.

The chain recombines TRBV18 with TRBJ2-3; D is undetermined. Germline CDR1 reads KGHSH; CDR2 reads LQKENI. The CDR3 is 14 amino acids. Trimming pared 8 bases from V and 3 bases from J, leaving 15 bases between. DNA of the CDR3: TGTGCCAGCGCCCCGGAACGGAAAACAGATACGCAGTATTTT. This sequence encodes CASAPERKTDTQYF.

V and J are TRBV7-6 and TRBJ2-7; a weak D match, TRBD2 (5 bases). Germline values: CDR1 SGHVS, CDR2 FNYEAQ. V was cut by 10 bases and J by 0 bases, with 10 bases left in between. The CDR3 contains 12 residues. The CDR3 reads CATKRSSYEQYF. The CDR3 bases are TGTGCCACCAAGCGGAGCTCCTACGAGCAGTACTTC. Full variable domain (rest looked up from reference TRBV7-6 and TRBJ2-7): GAGVSQSPRYKVTKRGQDVALRCDPISGHVSLYWYRQALGQGPEFLTYFNYEAQQDKSGLPNDRFSAERPEGSISTLTIQRTEQRDSAMYRCATKRSSYEQYFGPGTRLTVT.

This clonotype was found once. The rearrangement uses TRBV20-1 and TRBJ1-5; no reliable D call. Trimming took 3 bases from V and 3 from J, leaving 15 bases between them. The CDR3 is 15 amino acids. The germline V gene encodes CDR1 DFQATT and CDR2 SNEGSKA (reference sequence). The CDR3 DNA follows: TGCAGTGCTAGCTCTATCCGGGAGGTCAATCAGCCCCAGCATTTT. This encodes CSASSIREVNQPQHF.